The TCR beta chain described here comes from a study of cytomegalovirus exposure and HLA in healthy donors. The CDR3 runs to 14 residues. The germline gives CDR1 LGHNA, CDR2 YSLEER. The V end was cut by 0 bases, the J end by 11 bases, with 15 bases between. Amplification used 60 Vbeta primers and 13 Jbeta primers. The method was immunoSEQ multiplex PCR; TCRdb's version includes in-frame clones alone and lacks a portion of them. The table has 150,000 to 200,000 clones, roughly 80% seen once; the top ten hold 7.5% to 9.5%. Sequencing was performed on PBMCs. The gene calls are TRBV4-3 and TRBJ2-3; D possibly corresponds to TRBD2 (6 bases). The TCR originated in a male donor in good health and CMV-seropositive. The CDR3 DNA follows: TGCGCCAGCAGCCAAGAGGAGGGCGGGCCTGAGCAGTATTTT. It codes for CASSQEEGGPEQYF.